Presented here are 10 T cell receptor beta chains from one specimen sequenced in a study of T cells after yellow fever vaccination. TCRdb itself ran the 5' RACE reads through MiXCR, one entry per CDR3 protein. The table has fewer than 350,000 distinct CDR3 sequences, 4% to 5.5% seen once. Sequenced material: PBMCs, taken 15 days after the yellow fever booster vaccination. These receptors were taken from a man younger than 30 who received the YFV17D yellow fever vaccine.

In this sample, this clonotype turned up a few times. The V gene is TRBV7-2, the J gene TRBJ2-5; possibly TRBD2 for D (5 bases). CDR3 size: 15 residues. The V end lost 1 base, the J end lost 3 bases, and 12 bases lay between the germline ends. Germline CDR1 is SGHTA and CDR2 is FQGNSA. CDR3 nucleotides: TGTGCCAGCAGCTTAGGGAACACCGGGGAAGAGACCCAGTACTTC. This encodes CASSLGNTGEETQYF.

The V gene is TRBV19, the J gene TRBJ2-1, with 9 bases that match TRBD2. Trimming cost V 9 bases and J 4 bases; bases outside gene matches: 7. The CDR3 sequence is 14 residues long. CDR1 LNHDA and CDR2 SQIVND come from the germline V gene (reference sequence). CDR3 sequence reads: CASRSGGSYNEQFF. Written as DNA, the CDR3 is TGTGCCAGCCGAAGCGGGGGGAGTTACAATGAGCAGTTCTTC.

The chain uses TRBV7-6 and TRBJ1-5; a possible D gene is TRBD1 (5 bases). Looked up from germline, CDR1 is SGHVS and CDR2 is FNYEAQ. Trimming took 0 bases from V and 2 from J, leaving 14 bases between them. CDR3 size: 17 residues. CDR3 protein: CASSLAGPSSGNQPQHF. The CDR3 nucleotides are TGTGCCAGCAGCTTAGCGGGACCCTCGAGCGGCAATCAGCCCCAGCATTTT.

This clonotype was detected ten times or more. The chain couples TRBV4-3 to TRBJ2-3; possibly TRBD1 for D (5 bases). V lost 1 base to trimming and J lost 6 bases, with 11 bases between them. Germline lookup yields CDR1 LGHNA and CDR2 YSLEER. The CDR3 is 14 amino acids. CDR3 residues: CASSQAPGMDTQYF. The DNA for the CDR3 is TGCGCCAGCAGCCAAGCGCCAGGGATGGATACGCAGTATTTT.

CDR3 DNA: TGTGCCAGCCGTCCCCTAGAAGGGGCCGGGGAGCTGTTTTTT. Protein sequence: CASRPLEGAGELFF. The chain joins TRBV25-1 to TRBJ2-2; D is possibly TRBD1 (5 bases). Trimming shortened V by 8 bases and J by 6 bases, and 16 bases separated the two germline ends. The germline gives CDR1 MGHDK, CDR2 SYGVNS. There are 14 residues in the CDR3.

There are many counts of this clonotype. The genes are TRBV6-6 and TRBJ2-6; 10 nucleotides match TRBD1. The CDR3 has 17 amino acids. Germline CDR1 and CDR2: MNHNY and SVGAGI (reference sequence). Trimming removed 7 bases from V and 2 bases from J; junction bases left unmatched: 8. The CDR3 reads CASTDATGGAGANVLTF. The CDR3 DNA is TGTGCCAGCACTGACGCGACAGGGGGCGCTGGGGCCAACGTCCTGACTTTC.

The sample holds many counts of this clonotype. The DNA for the CDR3 is TGCAGCGTTGCCGGGACAGGCTCCTACAATGAGCAGTTCTTC. Encoded protein: CSVAGTGSYNEQFF. This rearrangement joins TRBV29-1 to TRBJ2-1; the match to TRBD1 covers 8 bases. With 4 bases clipped from V and 0 bases from J, the junction kept 2 bases outside the gene matches. CDR3 size: 14 residues. In germline, CDR1 is SQVTM, CDR2 ANQGSEA.

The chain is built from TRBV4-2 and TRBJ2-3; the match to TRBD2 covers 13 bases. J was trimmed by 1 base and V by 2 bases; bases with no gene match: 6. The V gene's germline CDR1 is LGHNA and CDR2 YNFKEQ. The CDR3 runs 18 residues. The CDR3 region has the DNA TGTGCCAGCAGCCAATATACAGGACTAGCGGGGGGCACAGATACGCAGTATTTT. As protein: CASSQYTGLAGGTDTQYF.

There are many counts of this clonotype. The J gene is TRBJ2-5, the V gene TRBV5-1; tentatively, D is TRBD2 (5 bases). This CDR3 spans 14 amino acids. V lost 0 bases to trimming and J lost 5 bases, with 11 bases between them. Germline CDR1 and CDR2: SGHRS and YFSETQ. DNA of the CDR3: TGCGCCAGCAGCTTGGATATCGAGCGGGAGACCCAGTACTTC. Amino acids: CASSLDIERETQYF.

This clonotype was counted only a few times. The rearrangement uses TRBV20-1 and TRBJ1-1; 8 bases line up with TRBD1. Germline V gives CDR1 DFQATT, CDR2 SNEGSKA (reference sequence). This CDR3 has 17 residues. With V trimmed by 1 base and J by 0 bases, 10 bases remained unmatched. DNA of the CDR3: TGCAGTGCTAGAGCCGTGGGACAGGCAAAACTGAACACTGAAGCTTTCTTT. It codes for CSARAVGQAKLNTEAFF.